This section outlines one T cell receptor beta chain sequence together with its context. Its antigen is currently unknown. One end of the junction does not line up with germline, which may come from a read error. The same CDR3 also results from other DNA sequences found in this sample. This CDR3 contains 14 residues. Germline V lookup: CDR1 LGHNA, CDR2 YSLEER. The protocol was immunoSEQ multiplex PCR, while the TCRdb copy is restricted to in-frame clones and leaves out a portion. The table has roughly 61,000 clones, about 85% seen once; the top ten hold about 13%. This specimen belongs to a study of lymphopenia after photon versus proton radiotherapy. Study-level findings and limits: Oligoclonal CD8+ Temra expansion after nadir drove photon patients' diversity drop. Proton therapy kept repertoires fairly stable, unlike photons, which gained effector/memory cells. Larger post-nadir TCR diversity loss correlated inversely with survival in deceased patients.

The input for sequencing was peripheral blood, taken from a patient treated with proton-based radiotherapy. V usage is TRBV4-3 and J usage is TRBJ1-1, with D unresolved. The sequence derives from a man older than 75 with esophageal cancer. The CDR3: CASSQDRVNTEAFF. CDR3 bases: TGCGCCAGCAGCCAGGATCGGGTGAACACTGAGGCTTTCTTT.